This T cell receptor (beta chain) was sequenced in a study of blood T cell repertoires in COVID-19. The overall study: Acute and convalescent COVID-19 samples came from the United States, Italy and Spain. In each case, the material was cDNA or gDNA derived from T cells, B-cell-depleted T cells, or PBMCs.

Clones were sequenced by immunoSEQ multiplex PCR, and TCRdb holds only the in-frame ones, with some missing. The sample includes about 140,000 clones, roughly 83% of them seen just once. V shed 3 bases and J 10 bases; nucleotides not matched to a gene: 3. Looked up from germline, CDR1 is SGHTA and CDR2 is FQGNSA. CDR3 length: 12 amino acids. Self-reported history from a screening survey and questionnaire set each donor's cohort. A COVID-19 case was met by exposed participants within 2 weeks before study entry. Specimen: PBMCs or T cells enriched from blood (not recorded which). The origin of this receptor is a man aged 65 to 79 who had been exposed to COVID-19. This sequence joins TRBV7-2 and TRBJ1-2; 9 positions agree with TRBD1. CDR3 nucleotide sequence: TGTGCCAGCAGCTTGACAGGGGGTGCCTACACCTTC. This translates into CASSLTGGAYTF.